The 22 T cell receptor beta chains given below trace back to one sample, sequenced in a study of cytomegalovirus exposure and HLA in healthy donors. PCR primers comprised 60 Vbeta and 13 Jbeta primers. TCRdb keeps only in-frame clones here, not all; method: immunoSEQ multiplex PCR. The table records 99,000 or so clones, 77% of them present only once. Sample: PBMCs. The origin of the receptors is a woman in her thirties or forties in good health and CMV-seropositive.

The CDR3 DNA follows: TGTGCCAGCAGCAAACGGACTGGGGAGCTGGGTCATGAGCAGTTCTTC. Protein sequence: CASSKRTGELGHEQFF. The chain joins TRBV9 to TRBJ2-1; possible D gene TRBD2, 5 bases. CDR1 and CDR2 from the germline V gene are SGDLS and YYNGEE. Between the trimmed V and J ends, which lost 4 bases and 8 bases, there was a span of 22 bases. The CDR3 extends over 16 amino acids.

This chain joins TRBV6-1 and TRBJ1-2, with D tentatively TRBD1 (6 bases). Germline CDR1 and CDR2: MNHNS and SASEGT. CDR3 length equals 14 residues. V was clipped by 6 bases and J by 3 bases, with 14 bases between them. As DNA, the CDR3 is TGTGCCAGCAGAGACAGGTCGGAATACTATGGCTACACCTTC. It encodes CASRDRSEYYGYTF.

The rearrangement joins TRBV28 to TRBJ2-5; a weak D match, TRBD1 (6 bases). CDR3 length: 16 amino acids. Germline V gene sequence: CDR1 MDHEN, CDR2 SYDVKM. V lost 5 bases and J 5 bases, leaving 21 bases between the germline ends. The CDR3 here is CASSGVLRGLGETQYF. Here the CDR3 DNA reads TGTGCCAGCAGTGGAGTTCTCAGGGGTTTGGGGGAGACCCAGTACTTC.

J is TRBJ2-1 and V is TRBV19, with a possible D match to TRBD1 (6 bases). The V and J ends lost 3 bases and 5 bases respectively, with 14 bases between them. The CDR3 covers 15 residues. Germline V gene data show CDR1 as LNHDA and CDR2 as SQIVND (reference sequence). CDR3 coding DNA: TGTGCCAGTAGTATGTGGCAGGGGCGAAACAATGAGCAGTTCTTC. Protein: CASSMWQGRNNEQFF.

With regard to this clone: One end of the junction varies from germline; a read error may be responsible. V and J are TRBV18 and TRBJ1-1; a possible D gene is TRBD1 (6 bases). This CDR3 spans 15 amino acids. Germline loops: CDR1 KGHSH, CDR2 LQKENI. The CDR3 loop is CASSPRQALNTEAFF. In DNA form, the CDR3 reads TGTGCCAGCTCCCCACGACAGGCCTTAAACACTGAAGCTTTCTTT.

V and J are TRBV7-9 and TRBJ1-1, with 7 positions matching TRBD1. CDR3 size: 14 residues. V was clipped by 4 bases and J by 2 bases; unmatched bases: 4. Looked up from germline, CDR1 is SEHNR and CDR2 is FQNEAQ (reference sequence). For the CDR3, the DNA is TGTGCCAGCAGCTCGGGACAGCATAACACTGAAGCTTTCTTT. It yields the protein CASSSGQHNTEAFF.

CDR3 sequence reads: CASSLLLPHEAFF. CDR3 DNA sequence: TGTGCCAGCAGCTTACTCCTACCCCACGAAGCTTTCTTT. The gene calls are TRBV7-9 and TRBJ1-1, with no clear D. CDR1 and CDR2 from the germline V gene are SEHNR and FQNEAQ (reference sequence). V was clipped by 2 bases and J by 8 bases, with 12 bases between them. The CDR3 extends over 13 amino acids.

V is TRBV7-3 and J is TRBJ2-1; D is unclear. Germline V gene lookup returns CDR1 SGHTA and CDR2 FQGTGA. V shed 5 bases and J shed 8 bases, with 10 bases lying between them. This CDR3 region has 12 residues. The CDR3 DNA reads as TGTGCCAGCAGCCCCTATGGAGATGAGCAGTTCTTC. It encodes CASSPYGDEQFF.

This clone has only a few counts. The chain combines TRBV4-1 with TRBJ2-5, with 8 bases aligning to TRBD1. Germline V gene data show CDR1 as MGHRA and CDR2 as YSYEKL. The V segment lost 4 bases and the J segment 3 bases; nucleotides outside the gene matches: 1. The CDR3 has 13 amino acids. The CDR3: CASSLDREETQYF. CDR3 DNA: TGCGCCAGCAGCCTGGACAGGGAAGAGACCCAGTACTTC.

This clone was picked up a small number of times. CDR3 in amino acids: CASSPLRGGKGNYEQYF. The CDR3 DNA follows: TGTGCCAGCAGCCCCCTAAGGGGCGGGAAGGGAAACTACGAGCAGTACTTC. The chain is built from TRBV11-2 and TRBJ2-7, with D possibly being TRBD2 (6 bases). This CDR3 spans 17 amino acids. Trimming took off 5 bases at V and 3 bases at J, with 23 bases between the two ends. Germline CDR1 reads SGHAT; CDR2 reads FQNNGV.

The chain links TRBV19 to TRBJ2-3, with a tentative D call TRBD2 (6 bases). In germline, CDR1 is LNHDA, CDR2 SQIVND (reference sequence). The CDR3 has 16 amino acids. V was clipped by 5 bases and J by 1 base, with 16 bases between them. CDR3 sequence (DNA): TGTGCCAGTAGTCGCGGGACTTCCCGGGGCACAGATACGCAGTATTTT. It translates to CASSRGTSRGTDTQYF. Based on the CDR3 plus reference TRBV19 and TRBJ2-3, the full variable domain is DGGITQSPKYLFRKEGQNVTLSCEQNLNHDAMYWYRQDPGQGLRLIYYSQIVNDFQKGDIAEGYSVSREKKESFPLTVTSAQKNPTAFYLCASSRGTSRGTDTQYFGPGTRLTVL.

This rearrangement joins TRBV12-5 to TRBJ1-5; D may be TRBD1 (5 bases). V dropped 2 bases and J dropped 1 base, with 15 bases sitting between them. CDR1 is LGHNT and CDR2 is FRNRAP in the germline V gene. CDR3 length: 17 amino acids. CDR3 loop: CASGLNWGGKSNQPQHF. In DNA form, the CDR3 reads TGTGCTAGTGGTTTGAACTGGGGGGGGAAGAGCAATCAGCCCCAGCATTTT.

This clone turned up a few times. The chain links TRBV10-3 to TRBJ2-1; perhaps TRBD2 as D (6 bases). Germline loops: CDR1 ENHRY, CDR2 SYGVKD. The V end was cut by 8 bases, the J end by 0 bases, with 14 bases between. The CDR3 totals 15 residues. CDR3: CAIAWEETSYNEQFF. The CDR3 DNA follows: TGTGCCATCGCGTGGGAGGAAACCTCCTACAATGAGCAGTTCTTC.

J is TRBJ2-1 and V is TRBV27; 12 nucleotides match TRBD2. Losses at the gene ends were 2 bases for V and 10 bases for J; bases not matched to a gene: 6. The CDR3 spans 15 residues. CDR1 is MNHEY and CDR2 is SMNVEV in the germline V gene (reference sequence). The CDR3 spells CASSLRTSGKGEQFF. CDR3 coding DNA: TGTGCCAGCAGTTTAAGGACTAGCGGGAAAGGGGAGCAGTTCTTC.

Here the CDR3 reads CASSLDGEGVYEQYF. CDR3 nucleotides: TGCGCCAGCAGCTTGGACGGGGAGGGGGTCTACGAGCAGTACTTC. The chain joins TRBV5-1 to TRBJ2-7; the D gene is possibly TRBD2 (7 bases). The CDR3 loop spans 15 amino acids. Between the trimmed V and J ends, which lost 0 bases and 3 bases, there was a span of 13 bases. Germline CDR1 is SGHRS and CDR2 is YFSETQ.

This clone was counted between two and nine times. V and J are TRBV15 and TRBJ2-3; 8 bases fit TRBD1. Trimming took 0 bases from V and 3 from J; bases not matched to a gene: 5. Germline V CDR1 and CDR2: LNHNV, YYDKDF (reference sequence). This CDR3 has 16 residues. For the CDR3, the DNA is TGTGCCACCAGCAGAGAATTTCAGGGGGCGACAGATACGCAGTATTTT. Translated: CATSREFQGATDTQYF.

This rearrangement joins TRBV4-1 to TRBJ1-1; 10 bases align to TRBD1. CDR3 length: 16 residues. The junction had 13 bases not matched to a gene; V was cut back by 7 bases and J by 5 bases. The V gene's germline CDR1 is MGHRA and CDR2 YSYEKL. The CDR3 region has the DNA TGCGCCAGCAAACCAAGCCGCGGACAGGGGGGGACTGAAGCTTTCTTT. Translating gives CASKPSRGQGGTEAFF.

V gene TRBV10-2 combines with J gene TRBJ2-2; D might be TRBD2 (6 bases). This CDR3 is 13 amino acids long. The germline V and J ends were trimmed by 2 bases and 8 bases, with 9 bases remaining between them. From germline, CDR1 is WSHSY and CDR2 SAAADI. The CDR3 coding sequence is TGCGCCAGCAGTGAGCGCGGGGCTGGGGAGCTGTTTTTT. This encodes CASSERGAGELFF.

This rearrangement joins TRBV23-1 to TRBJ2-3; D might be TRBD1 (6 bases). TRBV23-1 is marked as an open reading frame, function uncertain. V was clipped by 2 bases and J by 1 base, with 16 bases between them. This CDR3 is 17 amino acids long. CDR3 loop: CASSQPDSNNCTDTQYF. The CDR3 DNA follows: TGCGCCAGCAGTCAACCGGACAGTAACAACTGCACAGATACGCAGTATTTT.

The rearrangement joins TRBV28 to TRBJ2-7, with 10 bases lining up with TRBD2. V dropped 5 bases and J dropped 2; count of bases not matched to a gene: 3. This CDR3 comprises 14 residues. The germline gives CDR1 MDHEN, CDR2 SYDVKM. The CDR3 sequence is CASSRLAGTYEQYF. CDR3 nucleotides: TGTGCCAGCAGTCGACTAGCGGGTACCTACGAGCAGTACTTC.

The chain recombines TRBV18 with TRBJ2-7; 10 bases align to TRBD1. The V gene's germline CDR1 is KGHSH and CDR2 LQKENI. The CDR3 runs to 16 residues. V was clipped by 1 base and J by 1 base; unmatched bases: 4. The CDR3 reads CASSPRPGQGSYEQYF. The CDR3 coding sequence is TGTGCCAGCTCACCACGTCCGGGACAGGGGTCCTACGAGCAGTACTTC.

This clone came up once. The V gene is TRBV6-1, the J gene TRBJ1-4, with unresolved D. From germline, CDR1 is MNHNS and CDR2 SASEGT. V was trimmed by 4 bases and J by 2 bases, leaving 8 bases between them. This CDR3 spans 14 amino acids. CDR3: CASSVSGTNEKLFF. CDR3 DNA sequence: TGTGCCAGCAGTGTTTCCGGGACTAATGAAAAACTGTTTTTT.